This T cell receptor beta chain was obtained from a study of cytomegalovirus exposure and HLA in healthy donors. A remark on this clone: The antigen is undetermined.

Whole-study results and caveats: In a later analysis, TCR beta V- and J-gene trimming was associated with a missense DCLRE1C variant.

Germline V CDR1 and CDR2: MNHEY, SVGAGI. This CDR3 region has 15 residues. The PCR ran on 60 Vbeta and 13 Jbeta primers. Data came from immunoSEQ multiplex PCR; TCRdb stores just in-frame clones and leaves some out. Among roughly 20,000 clones, roughly four fifths were seen once, and the ten largest hold roughly 23%. Sequencing was performed on PBMCs. The sequence was collected from a human donor in good health. The chain is built from TRBV6-5 and TRBJ2-5, with 9 positions matching TRBD1. With the DNA end fitting TRBJ2-7 better, the J assignment may be wrong. In nucleotides, the CDR3 is TGTGCCAGCAGCCACTCGGGGACAGGGAGTTACGAGCAGTACTTC. Residues: CASSHSGTGSYEQYF.